This T cell receptor (beta chain) was captured by sequencing in a study of blood T cell repertoires in COVID-19 (TCRdb year 2020). With respect to the entire study: The collaborator samples originated in the United States, Italy and Spain and spanned the acute and convalescent phases of COVID-19. Nearly every sample came with metadata listing a de-identified subject ID, COVID-19 status, age in years and sex. Where available, HLA class I and class II types were obtained from metadata supplied by the sample provider rather than from assay-based typing. The dataset comprised deeply sampled blood TCRbeta repertoires from subjects exposed to, actively infected with, or recovered from COVID-19. The repertoires were released in a freely available public database meant as a resource for research on the immune response to SARS-CoV-2. Samples were obtained from the ongoing ImmuneRACE study (first 160 participants) and from about 1,300 subjects provided by 6 global collaborators. The material from the prospective study consisted of cDNA or gDNA derived from T cells, B-cell-depleted T cells, or PBMCs.

Counted from cysteine to phenylalanine, this CDR3 has 15 amino acids. Only the CDR3 DNA stays, 45 bases, in frame from base 1. Trimmed from V: 4 bases; trimmed from J: 8 bases; junction bases lacking a gene match: 10. For CDR1 and CDR2, the germline V gene lists KGHDR and SFDVKD. Samples from volunteer blood donors who had recovered from COVID-19 were contributed by a second Seattle source. Whole blood was collected in K2EDTA tubes by collaborating institutions according to the institutions' own protocols. For TCRbeta analysis, collaborators shipped samples as frozen whole blood, isolated PBMCs, or DNA extracted from either of those sample types. Points on this clone: Its recognized antigen is unknown. It has no much larger one-base neighbor in the sample; base qualities were not kept.

Beyond this particular receptor, the publication reports: How much clinical and demographic metadata was included differed by source and by participant, and the metadata was provided uncurated.

The immunoSEQ Assay, a bias-controlled multiplex PCR, was used to amplify TCRbeta CDR3 regions from genomic DNA. The source study handled its data this way. Within the assay, amplification of reference gene primers was used to estimate how many nucleated cells each sample contained. To quantify the absolute abundance of each unique TCRbeta CDR3 rearrangement, sequence reads were collapsed and filtered. For each sample, productive Simpson clonality was calculated by taking the square root of Simpson's diversity index across productive rearrangements. The clones in this table, taken by TCRdb from immuneACCESS, are in-frame only. Not every clone is retained; where verified, under half of the shortfall comes from an unresolved V gene, and the cause of the rest is unknown. That table is the source of V, J and clone size, and D and trimming were worked out from the DNA. The sample table records fewer than 200,000 clones; just under 85% of these occur just once. The ten biggest clones cover 7.5% to 9.5% of the sample.

The TCR originated in a man in his forties who had recovered from COVID-19. What was sequenced was peripheral blood. Recombination linked TRBV24-1 to TRBJ1-2; a stretch of 9 junction bases matches TRBD1. At the DNA level, the sequence is TGTGCCACCAGTGAGGCCGGGACAGGGTCTGACGGCTACACCTTC. Translated, it gives CATSEAGTGSDGYTF.